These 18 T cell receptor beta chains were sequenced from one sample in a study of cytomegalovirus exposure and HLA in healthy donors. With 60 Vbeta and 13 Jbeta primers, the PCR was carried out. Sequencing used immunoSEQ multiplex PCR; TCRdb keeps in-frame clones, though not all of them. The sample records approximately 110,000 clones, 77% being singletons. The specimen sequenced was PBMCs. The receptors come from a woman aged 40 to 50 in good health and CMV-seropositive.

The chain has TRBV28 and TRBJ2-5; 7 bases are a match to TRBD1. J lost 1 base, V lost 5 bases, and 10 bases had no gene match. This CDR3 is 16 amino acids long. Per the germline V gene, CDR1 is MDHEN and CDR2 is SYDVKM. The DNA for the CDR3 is TGTGCCAGCAGTCCTTTGATGGACAGGACCCAAGAGACCCAGTACTTC. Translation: CASSPLMDRTQETQYF. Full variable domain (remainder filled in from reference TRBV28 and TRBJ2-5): DVKVTQSSRYLVKRTGEKVFLECVQDMDHENMFWYRQDPGLGLRLIYFSYDVKMKEKGDIPEGYSVSREKKERFSLILESASTNQTSMYLCASSPLMDRTQETQYFGPGTRLLVL.

CDR3 in amino acids: CASSSTGSGSYNSPLHF. CDR3 DNA sequence: TGTGCCAGCAGCTCGACAGGGTCGGGCTCCTATAATTCACCCCTCCACTTT. The chain combines TRBV11-2 with TRBJ1-6; 7 nucleotides agree with TRBD1. This CDR3 is 17 amino acids long. CDR1 and CDR2 (germline): SGHAT, FQNNGV. Losses at the gene ends were 4 bases for V and 0 bases for J; bases not matched to a gene: 6. Filled out from reference TRBV11-2 and TRBJ1-6, the complete variable domain reads EAGVAQSPRYKIIEKRQSVAFWCNPISGHATLYWYQQILGQGPKLLIQFQNNGVVDDSQLPKDRFSAERLKGVDSTLKIQPAKLEDSAVYLCASSSTGSGSYNSPLHFGNGTRLTVT.

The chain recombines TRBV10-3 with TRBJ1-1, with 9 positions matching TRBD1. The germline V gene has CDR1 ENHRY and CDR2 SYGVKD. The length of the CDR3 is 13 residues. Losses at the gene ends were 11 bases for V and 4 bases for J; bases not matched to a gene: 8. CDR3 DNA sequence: TGTGCCGCCGGGGACAGGGAGGTCACTGAAGCTTTCTTT. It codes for CAAGDREVTEAFF.

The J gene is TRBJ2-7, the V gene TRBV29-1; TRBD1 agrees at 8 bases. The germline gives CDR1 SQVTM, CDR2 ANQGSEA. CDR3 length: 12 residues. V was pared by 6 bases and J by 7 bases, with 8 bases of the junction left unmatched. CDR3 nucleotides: TGCAGCGTGACCAGGGGGCTTGGGGAGCAGTACTTC. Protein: CSVTRGLGEQYF.

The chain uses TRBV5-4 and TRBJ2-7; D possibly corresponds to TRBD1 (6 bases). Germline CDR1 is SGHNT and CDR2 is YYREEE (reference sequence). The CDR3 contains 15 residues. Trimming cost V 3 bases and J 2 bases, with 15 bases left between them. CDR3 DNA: TGTGCCAGCAGCTCACCAGGGACACCTACCTACGAGCAGTACTTC. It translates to CASSSPGTPTYEQYF. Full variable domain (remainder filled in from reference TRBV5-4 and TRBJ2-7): ETGVTQSPTHLIKTRGQQVTLRCSSQSGHNTVSWYQQALGQGPQFIFQYYREEENGRGNFPPRFSGLQFPNYSSELNVNALELDDSALYLCASSSPGTPTYEQYFGPGTRLTVT.

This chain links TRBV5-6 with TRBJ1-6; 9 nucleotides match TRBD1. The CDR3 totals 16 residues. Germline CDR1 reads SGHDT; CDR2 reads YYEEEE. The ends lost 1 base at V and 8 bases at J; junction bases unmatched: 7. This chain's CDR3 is CASSLSGGTGYSPLHF. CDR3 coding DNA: TGTGCCAGCAGCTTGTCGGGCGGGACAGGGTATTCACCCCTCCACTTT.

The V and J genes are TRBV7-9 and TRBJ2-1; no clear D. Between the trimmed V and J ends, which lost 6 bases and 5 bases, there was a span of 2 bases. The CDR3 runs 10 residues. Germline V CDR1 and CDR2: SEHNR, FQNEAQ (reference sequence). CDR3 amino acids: CASSNNEQFF. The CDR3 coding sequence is TGTGCCAGCAGTAACAATGAGCAGTTCTTC.

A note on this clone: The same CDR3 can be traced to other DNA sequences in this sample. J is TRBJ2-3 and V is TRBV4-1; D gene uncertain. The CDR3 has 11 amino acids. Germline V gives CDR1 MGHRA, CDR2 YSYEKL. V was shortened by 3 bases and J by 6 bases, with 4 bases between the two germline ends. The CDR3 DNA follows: TGCGCCAGCAGCCACCTCGATACGCAGTATTTT. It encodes CASSHLDTQYF.

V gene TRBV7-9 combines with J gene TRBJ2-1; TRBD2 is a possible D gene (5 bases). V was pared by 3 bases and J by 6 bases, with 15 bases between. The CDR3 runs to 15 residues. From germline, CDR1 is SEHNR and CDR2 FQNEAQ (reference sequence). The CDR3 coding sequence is TGTGCCAGCAGCTTCCCGAGGGCCGGGGTCAATGAGCAGTTCTTC. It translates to CASSFPRAGVNEQFF. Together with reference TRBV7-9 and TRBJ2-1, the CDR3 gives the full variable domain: DTGVSQNPRHKITKRGQNVTFRCDPISEHNRLYWYRQTLGQGPEFLTYFQNEAQLEKSRLLSDRFSAERPKGSFSTLEIQRTEQGDSAMYLCASSFPRAGVNEQFFGPGTRLTVL.

The CDR3 nucleotides read TGTGCCAGTAGTATAGATCGGGGCAGGGGCGTCTATGGCTACACCTTC. This codes for CASSIDRGRGVYGYTF. The chain is built from TRBV19 and TRBJ1-2, with a weak D call TRBD1 (6 bases). Germline CDR1 reads LNHDA; CDR2 reads SQIVND (reference sequence). With 0 bases removed from V and 4 bases from J, the gap between germline ends came to 15 bases. This CDR3 has 16 amino acids.

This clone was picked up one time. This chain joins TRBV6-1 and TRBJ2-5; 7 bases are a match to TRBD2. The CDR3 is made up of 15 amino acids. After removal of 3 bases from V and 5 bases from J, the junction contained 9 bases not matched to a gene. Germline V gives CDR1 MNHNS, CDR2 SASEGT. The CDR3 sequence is CASSDLAGEMETQYF. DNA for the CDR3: TGTGCCAGCAGTGACCTGGCGGGAGAGATGGAGACCCAGTACTTC.

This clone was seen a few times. CDR3: CAWSVQGSSYEQYF. CDR3 DNA sequence: TGTGCCTGGAGTGTACAGGGCAGCTCCTACGAGCAGTACTTC. This chain links TRBV30 with TRBJ2-7; TRBD1 is a possible D gene (6 bases). Looked up from germline, CDR1 is GTSNPN and CDR2 is SVGIG (reference sequence). This CDR3 is 14 amino acids long. Trimming took 0 bases from V and 0 from J, leaving 9 bases between them. Full variable domain (outside the CDR3, taken from reference TRBV30 and TRBJ2-7): SQTIHQWPATLVQPVGSPLSLECTVEGTSNPNLYWYRQAAGRGLQLLFYSVGIGQISSEVPQNLSASRPQDRQFILSSKKLLLSDSGFYLCAWSVQGSSYEQYFGPGTRLTVT.

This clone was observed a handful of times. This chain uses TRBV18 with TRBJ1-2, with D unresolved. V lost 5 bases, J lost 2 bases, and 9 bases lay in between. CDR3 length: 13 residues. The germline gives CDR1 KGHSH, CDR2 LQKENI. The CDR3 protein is CASSTDKNYGYTF. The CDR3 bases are TGTGCCAGCTCAACTGACAAGAACTATGGCTACACCTTC.

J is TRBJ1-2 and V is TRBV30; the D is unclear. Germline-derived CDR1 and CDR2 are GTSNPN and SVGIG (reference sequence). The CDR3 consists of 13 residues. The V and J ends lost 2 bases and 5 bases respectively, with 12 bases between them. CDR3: CAWSIELLYGYTF. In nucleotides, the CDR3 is TGTGCCTGGAGTATAGAGCTCCTTTATGGCTACACCTTC.

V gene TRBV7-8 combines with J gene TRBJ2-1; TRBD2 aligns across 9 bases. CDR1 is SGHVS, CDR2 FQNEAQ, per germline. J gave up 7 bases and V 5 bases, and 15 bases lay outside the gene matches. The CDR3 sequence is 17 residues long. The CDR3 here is CASSVRIAGVLENEQFF. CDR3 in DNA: TGTGCCAGCAGCGTACGGATAGCGGGAGTTTTGGAAAATGAGCAGTTCTTC.

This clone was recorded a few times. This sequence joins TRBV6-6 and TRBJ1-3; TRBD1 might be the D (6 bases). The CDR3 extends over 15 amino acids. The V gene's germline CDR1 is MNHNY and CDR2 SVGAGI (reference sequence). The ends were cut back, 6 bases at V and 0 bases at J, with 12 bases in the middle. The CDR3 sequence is CASRSGTISGNTIYF. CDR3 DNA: TGTGCCAGCAGGTCTGGGACAATCTCTGGAAACACCATATATTTT.

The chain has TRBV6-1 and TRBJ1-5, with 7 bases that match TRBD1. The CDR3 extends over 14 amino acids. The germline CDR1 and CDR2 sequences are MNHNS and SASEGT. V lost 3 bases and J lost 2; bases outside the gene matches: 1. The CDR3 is CASSDTGGNQPQHF. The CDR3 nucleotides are TGTGCCAGCAGTGACACAGGGGGCAATCAGCCCCAGCATTTT.

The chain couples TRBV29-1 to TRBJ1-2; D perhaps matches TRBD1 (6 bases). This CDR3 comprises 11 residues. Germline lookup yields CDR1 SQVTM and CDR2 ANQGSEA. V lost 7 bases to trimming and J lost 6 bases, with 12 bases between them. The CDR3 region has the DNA TGCAGCGGATTACAGGGAAATGGCTACACCTTC. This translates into CSGLQGNGYTF.